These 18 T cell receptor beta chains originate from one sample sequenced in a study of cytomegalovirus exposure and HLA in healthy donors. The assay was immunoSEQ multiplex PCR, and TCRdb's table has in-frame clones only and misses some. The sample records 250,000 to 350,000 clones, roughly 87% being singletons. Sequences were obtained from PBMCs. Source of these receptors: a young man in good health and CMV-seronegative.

CDR3 region: CASSEGGPTDTQYF. The CDR3, as DNA: TGTGCCAGCAGCGAGGGGGGGCCCACAGATACGCAGTATTTT. The chain carries TRBV9 and TRBJ2-3, with a possible D match to TRBD2 (7 bases). Trimming removed 3 bases at V and 2 bases at J, with 10 bases between. Germline V gene sequence: CDR1 SGDLS, CDR2 YYNGEE. CDR3 length: 14 residues.

CDR3 protein: CASSLGLGDSYEQYF. Written as DNA, the CDR3 is TGTGCCAGCAGCTTGGGACTGGGAGACTCCTACGAGCAGTACTTC. The rearrangement uses TRBV5-4 and TRBJ2-7; tentative D call: TRBD2 (5 bases). V was cut by 0 bases and J by 0 bases, with 10 bases left in between. The CDR3 totals 15 residues. Germline CDR1 SGHNT, CDR2 YYREEE (reference sequence).

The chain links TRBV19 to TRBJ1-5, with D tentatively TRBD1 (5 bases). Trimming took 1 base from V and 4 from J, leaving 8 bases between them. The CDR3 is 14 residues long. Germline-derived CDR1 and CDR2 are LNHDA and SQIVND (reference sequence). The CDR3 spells CASSIGGTNQPQHF. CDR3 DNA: TGTGCCAGTAGTATAGGAGGGACTAATCAGCCCCAGCATTTT.

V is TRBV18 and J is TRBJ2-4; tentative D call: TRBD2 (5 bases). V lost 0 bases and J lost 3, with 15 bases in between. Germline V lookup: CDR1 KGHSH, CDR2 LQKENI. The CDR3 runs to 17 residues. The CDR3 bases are TGTGCCAGCTCACCACCATTCGGGGAGTGGGGCAAAAACATTCAGTACTTC. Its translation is CASSPPFGEWGKNIQYF.

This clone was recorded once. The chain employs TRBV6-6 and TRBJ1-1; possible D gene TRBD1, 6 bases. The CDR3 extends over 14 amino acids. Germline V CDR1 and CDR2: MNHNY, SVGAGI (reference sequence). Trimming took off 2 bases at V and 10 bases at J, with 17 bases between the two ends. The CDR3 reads CASSYPTGPGGAFF. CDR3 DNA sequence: TGTGCCAGCAGTTACCCGACAGGCCCTGGGGGAGCTTTCTTT.

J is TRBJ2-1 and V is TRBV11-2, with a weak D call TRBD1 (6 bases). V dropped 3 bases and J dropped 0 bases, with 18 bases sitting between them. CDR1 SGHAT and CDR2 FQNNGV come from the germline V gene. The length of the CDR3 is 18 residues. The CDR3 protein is CASSFRGSGVSSYNEQFF. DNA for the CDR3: TGTGCCAGCAGCTTCAGGGGCAGCGGAGTGAGCTCCTACAATGAGCAGTTCTTC.

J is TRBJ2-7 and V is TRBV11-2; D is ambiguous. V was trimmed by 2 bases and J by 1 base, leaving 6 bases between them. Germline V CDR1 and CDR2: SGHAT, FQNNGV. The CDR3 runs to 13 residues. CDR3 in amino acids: CASSLQTSYEQYF. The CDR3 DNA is TGTGCCAGCAGCTTACAGACATCCTACGAGCAGTACTTC. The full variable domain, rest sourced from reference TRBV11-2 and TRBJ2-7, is EAGVAQSPRYKIIEKRQSVAFWCNPISGHATLYWYQQILGQGPKLLIQFQNNGVVDDSQLPKDRFSAERLKGVDSTLKIQPAKLEDSAVYLCASSLQTSYEQYFGPGTRLTVT.

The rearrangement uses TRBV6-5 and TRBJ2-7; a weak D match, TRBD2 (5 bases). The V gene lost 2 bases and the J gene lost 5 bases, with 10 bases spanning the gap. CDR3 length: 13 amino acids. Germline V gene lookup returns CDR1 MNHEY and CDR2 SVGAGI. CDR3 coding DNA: TGTGCCAGCAGTTACACCTTGAGGGACGAGCAGTACTTC. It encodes CASSYTLRDEQYF.

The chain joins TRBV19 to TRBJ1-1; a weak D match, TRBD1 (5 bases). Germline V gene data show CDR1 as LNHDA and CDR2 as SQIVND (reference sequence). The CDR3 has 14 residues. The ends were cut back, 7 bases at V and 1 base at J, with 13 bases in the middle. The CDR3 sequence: CASKWQGGNTEAFF. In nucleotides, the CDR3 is TGTGCCAGTAAATGGCAGGGTGGGAACACTGAAGCTTTCTTT.

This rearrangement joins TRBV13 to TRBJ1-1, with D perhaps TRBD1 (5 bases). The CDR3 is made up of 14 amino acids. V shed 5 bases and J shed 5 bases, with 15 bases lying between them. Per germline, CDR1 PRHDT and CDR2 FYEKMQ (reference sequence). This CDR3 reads CASSPPGGWTEAFF. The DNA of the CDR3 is TGTGCCAGCAGCCCCCCGGGGGGATGGACTGAAGCTTTCTTT.

Here the CDR3 reads CASSLSRGLGLNTEAFF. In nucleotides, the CDR3 is TGTGCCAGCAGTTTATCGAGGGGGCTGGGTCTGAACACTGAAGCTTTCTTT. The rearrangement uses TRBV27 and TRBJ1-1; 7 bases agree with TRBD1. The germline gives CDR1 MNHEY, CDR2 SMNVEV (reference sequence). Trimming took 0 bases from V and 0 from J; bases not matched to a gene: 7. The CDR3 is 17 residues long.

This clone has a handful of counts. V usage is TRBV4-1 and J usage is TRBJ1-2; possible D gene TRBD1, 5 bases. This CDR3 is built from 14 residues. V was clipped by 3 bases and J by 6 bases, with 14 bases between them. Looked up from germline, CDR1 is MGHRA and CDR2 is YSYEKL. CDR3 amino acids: CASSQWGQLDGYTF. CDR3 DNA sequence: TGCGCCAGCAGCCAGTGGGGCCAGTTGGATGGCTACACCTTC.

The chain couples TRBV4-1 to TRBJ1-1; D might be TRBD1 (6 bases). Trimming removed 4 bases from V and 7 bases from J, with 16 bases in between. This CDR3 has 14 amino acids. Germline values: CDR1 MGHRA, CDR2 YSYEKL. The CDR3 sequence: CASSPSDSAYEAFF. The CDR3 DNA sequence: TGCGCCAGCAGCCCATCGGACAGCGCCTATGAAGCTTTCTTT.

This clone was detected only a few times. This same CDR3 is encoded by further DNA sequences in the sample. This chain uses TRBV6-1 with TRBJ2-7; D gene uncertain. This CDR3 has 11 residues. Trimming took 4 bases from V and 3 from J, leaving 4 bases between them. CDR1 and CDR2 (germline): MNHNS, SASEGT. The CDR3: CASSAFYEQYF. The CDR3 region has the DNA TGTGCCAGCAGTGCCTTCTACGAGCAGTACTTC.

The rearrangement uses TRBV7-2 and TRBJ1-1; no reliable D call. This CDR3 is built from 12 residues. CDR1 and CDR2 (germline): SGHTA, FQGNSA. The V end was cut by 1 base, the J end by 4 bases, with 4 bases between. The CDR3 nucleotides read TGTGCCAGCAGCTTAGTAGTCACTGAAGCTTTCTTT. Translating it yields CASSLVVTEAFF.

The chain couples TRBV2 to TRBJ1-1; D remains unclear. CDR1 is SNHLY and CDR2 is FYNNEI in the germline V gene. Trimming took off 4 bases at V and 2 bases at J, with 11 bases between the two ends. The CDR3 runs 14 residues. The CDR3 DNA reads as TGTGCCAGCAGTGCTGGCGGATTAAACACTGAAGCTTTCTTT. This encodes CASSAGGLNTEAFF.

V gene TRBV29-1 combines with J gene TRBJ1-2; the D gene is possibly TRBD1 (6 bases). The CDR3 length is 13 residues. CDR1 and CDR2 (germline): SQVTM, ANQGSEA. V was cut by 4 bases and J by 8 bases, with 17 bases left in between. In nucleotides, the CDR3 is TGCAGCGTTGGCTACCAGGGGATGAGAGGCTACACCTTC. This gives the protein CSVGYQGMRGYTF. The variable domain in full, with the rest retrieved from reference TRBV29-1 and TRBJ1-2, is SAVISQKPSRDICQRGTSLTIQCQVDSQVTMMFWYRQQPGQSLTLIATANQGSEATYESGFVIDKFPISRPNLTFSTLTVSNMSPEDSSIYLCSVGYQGMRGYTFGSGTRLTVV.

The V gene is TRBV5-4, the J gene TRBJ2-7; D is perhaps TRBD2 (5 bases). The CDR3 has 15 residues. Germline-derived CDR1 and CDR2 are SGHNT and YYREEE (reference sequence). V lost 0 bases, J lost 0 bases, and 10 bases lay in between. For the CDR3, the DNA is TGTGCCAGCAGCTTGGAGGGTCGGGGCTCCTACGAGCAGTACTTC. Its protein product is CASSLEGRGSYEQYF.